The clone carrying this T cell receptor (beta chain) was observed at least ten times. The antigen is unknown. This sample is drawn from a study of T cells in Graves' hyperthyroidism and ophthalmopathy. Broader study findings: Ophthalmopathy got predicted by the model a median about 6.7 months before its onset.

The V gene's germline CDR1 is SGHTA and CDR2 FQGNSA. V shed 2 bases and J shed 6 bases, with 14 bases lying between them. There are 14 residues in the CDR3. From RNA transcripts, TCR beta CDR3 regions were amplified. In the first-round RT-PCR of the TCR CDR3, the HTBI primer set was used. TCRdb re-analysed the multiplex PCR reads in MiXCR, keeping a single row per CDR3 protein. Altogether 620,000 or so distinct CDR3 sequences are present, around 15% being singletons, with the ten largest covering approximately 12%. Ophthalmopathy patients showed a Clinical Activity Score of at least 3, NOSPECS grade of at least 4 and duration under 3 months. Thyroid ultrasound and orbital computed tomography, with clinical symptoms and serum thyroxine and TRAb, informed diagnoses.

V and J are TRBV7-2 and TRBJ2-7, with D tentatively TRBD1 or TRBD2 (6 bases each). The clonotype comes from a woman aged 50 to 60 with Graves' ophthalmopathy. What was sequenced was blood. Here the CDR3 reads CASSLRGDEAEQYF. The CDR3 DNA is TGTGCCAGCAGCTTAAGGGGGGATGAGGCCGAGCAGTACTTC.